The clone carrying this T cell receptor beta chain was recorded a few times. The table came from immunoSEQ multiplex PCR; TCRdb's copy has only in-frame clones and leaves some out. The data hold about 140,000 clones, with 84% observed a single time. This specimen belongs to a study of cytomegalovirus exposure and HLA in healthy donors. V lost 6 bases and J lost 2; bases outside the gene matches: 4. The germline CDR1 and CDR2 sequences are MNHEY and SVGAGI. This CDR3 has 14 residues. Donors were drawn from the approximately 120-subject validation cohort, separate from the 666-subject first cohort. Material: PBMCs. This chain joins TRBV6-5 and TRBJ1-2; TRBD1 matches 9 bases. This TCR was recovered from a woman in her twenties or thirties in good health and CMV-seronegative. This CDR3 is CASSSGTGNYGYTF. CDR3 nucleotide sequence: TGTGCCAGCAGCTCCGGGACAGGGAACTATGGCTACACCTTC.